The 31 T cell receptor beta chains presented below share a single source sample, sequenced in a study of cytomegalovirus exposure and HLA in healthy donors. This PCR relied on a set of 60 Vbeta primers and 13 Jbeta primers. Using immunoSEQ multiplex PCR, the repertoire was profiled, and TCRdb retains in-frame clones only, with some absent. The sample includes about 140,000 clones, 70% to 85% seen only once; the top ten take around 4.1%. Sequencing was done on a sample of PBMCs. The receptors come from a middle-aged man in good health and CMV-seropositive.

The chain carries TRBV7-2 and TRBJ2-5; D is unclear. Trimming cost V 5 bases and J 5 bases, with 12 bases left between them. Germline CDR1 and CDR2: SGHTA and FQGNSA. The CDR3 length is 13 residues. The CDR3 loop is CASSPGFGETQYF. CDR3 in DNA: TGTGCCAGCAGCCCCGGGTTTGGCGAGACCCAGTACTTC.

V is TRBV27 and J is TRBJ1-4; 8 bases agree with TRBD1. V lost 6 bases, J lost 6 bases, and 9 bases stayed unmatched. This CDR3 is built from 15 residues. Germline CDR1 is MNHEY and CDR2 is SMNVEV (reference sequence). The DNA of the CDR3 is TGTGCCAGCAGGAAGACAGGGGCTAAGGATGAAAAACTGTTTTTT. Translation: CASRKTGAKDEKLFF.

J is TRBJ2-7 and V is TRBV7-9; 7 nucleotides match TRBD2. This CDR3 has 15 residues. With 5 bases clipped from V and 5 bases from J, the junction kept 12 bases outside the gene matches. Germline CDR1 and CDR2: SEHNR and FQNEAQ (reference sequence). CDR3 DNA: TGTGCCAGCAGCCAGGGCGGGACTACGTCTGACGAGCAGTACTTC. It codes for CASSQGGTTSDEQYF.

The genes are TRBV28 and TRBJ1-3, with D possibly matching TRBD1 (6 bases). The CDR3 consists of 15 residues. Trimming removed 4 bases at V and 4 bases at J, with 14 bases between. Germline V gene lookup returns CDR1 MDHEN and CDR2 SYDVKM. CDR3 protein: CASSSPGTTGNTIYF. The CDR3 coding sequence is TGTGCCAGCAGTTCCCCCGGGACAACCGGAAACACCATATATTTT.

The CDR3 here is CASRPSSGGRTDTQYF. As DNA, the CDR3 is TGTGCCAGCAGGCCTTCTAGCGGGGGGCGCACAGATACGCAGTATTTT. This sequence joins TRBV7-3 and TRBJ2-3; 11 bases align to TRBD2. From germline, CDR1 is SGHTA and CDR2 FQGTGA. The CDR3 length is 16 residues. Trimming took 6 bases from V and 1 from J; bases not matched to a gene: 6.

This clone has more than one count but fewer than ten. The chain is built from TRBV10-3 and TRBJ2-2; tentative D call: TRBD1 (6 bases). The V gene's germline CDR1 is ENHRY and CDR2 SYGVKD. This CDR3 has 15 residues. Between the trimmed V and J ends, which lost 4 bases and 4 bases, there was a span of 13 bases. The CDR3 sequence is CAISGYRVGTGELFF. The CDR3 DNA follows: TGTGCCATCAGTGGGTACAGGGTAGGCACCGGGGAGCTGTTTTTT.

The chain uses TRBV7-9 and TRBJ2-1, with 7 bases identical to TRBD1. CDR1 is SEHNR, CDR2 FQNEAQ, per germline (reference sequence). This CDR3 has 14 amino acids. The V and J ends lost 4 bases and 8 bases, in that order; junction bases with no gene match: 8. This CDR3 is CASSSGSGGHEQFF. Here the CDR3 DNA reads TGTGCCAGCAGCTCCGGTTCAGGGGGACATGAGCAGTTCTTC.

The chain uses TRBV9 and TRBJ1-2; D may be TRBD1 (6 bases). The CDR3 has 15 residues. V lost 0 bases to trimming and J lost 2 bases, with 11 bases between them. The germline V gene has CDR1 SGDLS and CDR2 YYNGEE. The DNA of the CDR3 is TGTGCCAGCAGCGTAGAAACGGGGACAAACTATGGCTACACCTTC. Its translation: CASSVETGTNYGYTF.

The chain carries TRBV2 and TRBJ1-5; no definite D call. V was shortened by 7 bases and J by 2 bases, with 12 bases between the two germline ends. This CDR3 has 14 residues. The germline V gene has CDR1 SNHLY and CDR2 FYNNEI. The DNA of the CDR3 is TGTGCCAGCACCCTCGACCGGGGCAATCAGCCCCAGCATTTT. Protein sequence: CASTLDRGNQPQHF.

CDR3 sequence (DNA): TGTGCCAGCAGCCGGACTAGCGACATTGCAGATACGCAGTATTTT. This gives the protein CASSRTSDIADTQYF. The gene calls are TRBV7-2 and TRBJ2-3; the match to TRBD2 covers 9 bases. The CDR3 runs 15 residues. Germline values: CDR1 SGHTA, CDR2 FQGNSA. V trimming: 5 bases; J trimming: 4 bases; junction bases outside the gene matches: 7.

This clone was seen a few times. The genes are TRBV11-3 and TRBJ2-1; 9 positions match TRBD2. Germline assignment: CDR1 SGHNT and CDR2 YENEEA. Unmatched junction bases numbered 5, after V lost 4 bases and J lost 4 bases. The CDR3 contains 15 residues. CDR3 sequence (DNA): TGTGCCAGCAGCTCAGGACTAGCGCGGTACAATGAGCAGTTCTTC. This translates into CASSSGLARYNEQFF.

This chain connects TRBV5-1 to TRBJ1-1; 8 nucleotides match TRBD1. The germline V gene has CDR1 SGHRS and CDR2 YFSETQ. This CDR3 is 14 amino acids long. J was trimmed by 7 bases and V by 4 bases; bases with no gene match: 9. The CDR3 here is CASSPGQGAGEAFF. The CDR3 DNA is TGCGCCAGCAGCCCCGGACAGGGAGCGGGTGAAGCTTTCTTT.

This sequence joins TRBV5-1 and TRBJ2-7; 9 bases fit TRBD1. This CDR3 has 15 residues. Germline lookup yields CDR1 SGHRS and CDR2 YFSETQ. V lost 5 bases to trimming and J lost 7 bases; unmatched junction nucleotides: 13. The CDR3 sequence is CASSPGTGRLWEQYF. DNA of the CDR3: TGCGCCAGCAGTCCCGGGACAGGGAGACTATGGGAGCAGTACTTC.

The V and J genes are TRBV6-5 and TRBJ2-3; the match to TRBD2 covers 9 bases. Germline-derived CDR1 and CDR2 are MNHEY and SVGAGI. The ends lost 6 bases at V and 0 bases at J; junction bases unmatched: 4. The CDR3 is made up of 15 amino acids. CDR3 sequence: CASRQLAGSTDTQYF. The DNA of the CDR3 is TGTGCCAGCAGACAGCTAGCGGGAAGCACAGATACGCAGTATTTT.

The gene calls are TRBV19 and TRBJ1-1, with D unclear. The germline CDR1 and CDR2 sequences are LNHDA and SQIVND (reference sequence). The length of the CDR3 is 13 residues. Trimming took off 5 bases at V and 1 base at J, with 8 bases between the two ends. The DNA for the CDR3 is TGTGCCAGTAGTTATCGAGGGAACACTGAAGCTTTCTTT. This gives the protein CASSYRGNTEAFF. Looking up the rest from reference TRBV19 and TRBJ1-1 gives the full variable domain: DGGITQSPKYLFRKEGQNVTLSCEQNLNHDAMYWYRQDPGQGLRLIYYSQIVNDFQKGDIAEGYSVSREKKESFPLTVTSAQKNPTAFYLCASSYRGNTEAFFGQGTRLTVV.

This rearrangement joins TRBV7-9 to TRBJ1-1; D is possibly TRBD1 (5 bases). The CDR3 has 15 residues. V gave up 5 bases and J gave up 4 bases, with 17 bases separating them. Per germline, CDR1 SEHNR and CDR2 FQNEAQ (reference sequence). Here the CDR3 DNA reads TGTGCCAGCAGCCCCCCGGGGGGGACCATCACTGAAGCTTTCTTT. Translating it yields CASSPPGGTITEAFF.

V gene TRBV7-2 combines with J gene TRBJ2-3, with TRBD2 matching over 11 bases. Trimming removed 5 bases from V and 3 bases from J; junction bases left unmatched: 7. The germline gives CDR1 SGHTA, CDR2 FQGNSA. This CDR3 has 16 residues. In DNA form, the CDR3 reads TGTGCCAGCAGCACCGGACTAGCGGGTTTGACAGATACGCAGTATTTT. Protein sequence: CASSTGLAGLTDTQYF. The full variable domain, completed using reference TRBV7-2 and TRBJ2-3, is GAGVSQSPSNKVTEKGKDVELRCDPISGHTALYWYRQSLGQGLEFLIYFQGNSAPDKSGLPSDRFSAERTGGSVSTLTIQRTQQEDSAVYLCASSTGLAGLTDTQYFGPGTRLTVL.

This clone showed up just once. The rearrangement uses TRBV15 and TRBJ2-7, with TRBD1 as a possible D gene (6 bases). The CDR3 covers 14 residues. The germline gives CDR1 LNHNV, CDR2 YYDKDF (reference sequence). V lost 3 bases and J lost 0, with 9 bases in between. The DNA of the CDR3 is TGTGCCACCAGCAGCGACAGGTCCTCCTACGAGCAGTACTTC. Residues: CATSSDRSSYEQYF.

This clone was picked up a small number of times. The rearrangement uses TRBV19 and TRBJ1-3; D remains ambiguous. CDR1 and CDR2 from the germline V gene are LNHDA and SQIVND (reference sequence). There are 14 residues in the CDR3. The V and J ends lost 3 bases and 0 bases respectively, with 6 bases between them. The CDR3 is CASSIRVSGNTIYF. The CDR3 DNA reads TGTGCCAGTAGTATTAGAGTCTCTGGAAACACCATATATTTT.

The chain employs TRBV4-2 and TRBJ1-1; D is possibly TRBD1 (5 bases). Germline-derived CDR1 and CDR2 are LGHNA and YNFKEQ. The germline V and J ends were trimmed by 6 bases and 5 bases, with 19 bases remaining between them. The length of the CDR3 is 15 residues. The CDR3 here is CASRRGHQRETEAFF. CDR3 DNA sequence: TGTGCCAGCAGACGAGGACACCAGAGAGAGACTGAAGCTTTCTTT.

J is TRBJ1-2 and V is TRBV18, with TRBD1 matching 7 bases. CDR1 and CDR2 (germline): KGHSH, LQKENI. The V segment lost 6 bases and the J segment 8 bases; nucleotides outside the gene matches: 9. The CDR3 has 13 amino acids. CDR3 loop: CASSPTGIGGYTF. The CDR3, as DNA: TGTGCCAGCTCCCCGACAGGGATCGGCGGCTACACCTTC.

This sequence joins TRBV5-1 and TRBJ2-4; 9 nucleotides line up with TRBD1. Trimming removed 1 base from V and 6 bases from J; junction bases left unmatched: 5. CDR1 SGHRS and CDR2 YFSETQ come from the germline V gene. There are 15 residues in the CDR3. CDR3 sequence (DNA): TGCGCCAGCAGCTTGAACTCGGACAGGGGAAACATTCAGTACTTC. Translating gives CASSLNSDRGNIQYF.

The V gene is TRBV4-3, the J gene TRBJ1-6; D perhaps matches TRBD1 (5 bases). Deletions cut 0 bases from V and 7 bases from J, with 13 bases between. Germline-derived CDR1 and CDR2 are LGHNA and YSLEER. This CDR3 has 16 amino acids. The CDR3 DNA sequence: TGCGCCAGCAGCCAAGATAGAGCGACAGTAAATTCACCCCTCCACTTT. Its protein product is CASSQDRATVNSPLHF.

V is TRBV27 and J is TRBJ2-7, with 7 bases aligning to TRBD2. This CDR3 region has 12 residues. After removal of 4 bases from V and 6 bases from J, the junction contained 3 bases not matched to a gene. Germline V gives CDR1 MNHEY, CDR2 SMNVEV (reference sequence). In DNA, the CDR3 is TGTGCCAGCAGTTCGGCGGGAGCCGAGCAGTACTTC. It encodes CASSSAGAEQYF.

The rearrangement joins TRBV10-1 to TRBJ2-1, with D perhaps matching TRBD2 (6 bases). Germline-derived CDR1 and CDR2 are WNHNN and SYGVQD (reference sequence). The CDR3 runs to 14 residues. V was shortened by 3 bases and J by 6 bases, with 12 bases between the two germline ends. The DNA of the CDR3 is TGCGCCAGCAGTGACGGAGGGGCTCGCAATGAGCAGTTCTTC. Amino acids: CASSDGGARNEQFF.

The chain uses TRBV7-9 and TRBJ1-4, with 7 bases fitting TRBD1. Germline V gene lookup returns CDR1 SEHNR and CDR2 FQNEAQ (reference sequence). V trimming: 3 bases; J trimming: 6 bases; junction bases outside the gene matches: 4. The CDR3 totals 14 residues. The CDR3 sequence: CASSFDRVYEKLFF. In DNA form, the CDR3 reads TGTGCCAGCAGCTTTGACAGGGTTTATGAAAAACTGTTTTTT.

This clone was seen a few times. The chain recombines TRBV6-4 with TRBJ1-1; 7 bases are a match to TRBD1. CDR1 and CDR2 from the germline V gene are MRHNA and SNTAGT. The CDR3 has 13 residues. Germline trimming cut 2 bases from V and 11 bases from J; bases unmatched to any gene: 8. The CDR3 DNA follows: TGTGCCAGCAGTGACACACACAGGGGTTCGGCTTTCTTT. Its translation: CASSDTHRGSAFF.

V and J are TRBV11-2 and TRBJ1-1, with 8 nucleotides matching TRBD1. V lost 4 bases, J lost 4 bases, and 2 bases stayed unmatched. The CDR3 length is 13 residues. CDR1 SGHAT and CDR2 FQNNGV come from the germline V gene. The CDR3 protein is CASSSDRGTEAFF. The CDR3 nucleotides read TGTGCCAGCAGCTCTGACAGGGGCACTGAAGCTTTCTTT.

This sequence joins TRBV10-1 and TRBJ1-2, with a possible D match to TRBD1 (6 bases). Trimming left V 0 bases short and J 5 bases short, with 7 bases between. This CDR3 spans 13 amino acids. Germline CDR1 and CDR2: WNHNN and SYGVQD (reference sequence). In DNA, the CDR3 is TGCGCCAGCAGTGAGTCGACAGGTTATGGCTACACCTTC. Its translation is CASSESTGYGYTF.

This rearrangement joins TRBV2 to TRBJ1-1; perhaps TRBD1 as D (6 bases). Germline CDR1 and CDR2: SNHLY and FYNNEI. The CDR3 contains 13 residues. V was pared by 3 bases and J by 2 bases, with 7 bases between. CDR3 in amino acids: CASSDRGNTEAFF. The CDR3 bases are TGTGCCAGCAGTGACAGGGGAAACACTGAAGCTTTCTTT.

The CDR3 is CASNPTGSYEQYF. The CDR3, as DNA: TGTGCCAGCAACCCCACAGGGTCCTACGAGCAGTACTTC. The chain joins TRBV6-5 to TRBJ2-7, with D perhaps matching TRBD1 (6 bases). Trimming pared 7 bases from V and 1 base from J, leaving 11 bases between. Germline V gene lookup returns CDR1 MNHEY and CDR2 SVGAGI. CDR3 length equals 13 residues.